The 9 T cell receptor beta chains listed next were all sequenced from one sample in a study of T cell responses to AZD1222 COVID-19 vaccine. Sequenced by immunoSEQ multiplex PCR; TCRdb stores in-frame clones only, minus some. Of 120,000 to 150,000 clones in the sample, approximately 89% were seen once. The sequences come from peripheral blood, collected on day 0 of AZD1222 vaccination. These receptors were obtained from an adult in good health.

The CDR3 region has the DNA TGTGCCAGCAGTTACCGGGACAGCTACGAGCAGTACTTC. The encoded protein is CASSYRDSYEQYF. The J gene is TRBJ2-7, the V gene TRBV12-3 or TRBV12-4, with 7 bases identical to TRBD1. This CDR3 spans 13 amino acids. The junction had 3 bases not matched to a gene; V was cut back by 4 bases and J by 3 bases.

This clone was picked up a small number of times. V is TRBV30 and J is TRBJ1-2; weak D call: TRBD1 (6 bases). The CDR3 sequence is 14 residues long. Looked up from germline, CDR1 is GTSNPN and CDR2 is SVGIG (reference sequence). Trimming shortened V by 1 base and J by 3 bases, and 12 bases separated the two germline ends. CDR3 coding DNA: TGTGCCTGGAGTGCAGATCACAGGGACTATGGCTACACCTTC. Protein product: CAWSADHRDYGYTF. The complete variable domain, with remaining parts taken from reference TRBV30 and TRBJ1-2, reads SQTIHQWPATLVQPVGSPLSLECTVEGTSNPNLYWYRQAAGRGLQLLFYSVGIGQISSEVPQNLSASRPQDRQFILSSKKLLLSDSGFYLCAWSADHRDYGYTFGSGTRLTVV.

The chain uses TRBV5-1 and TRBJ1-1, with 10 bases matching TRBD1. The CDR3 has 13 amino acids. CDR1 and CDR2 (germline): SGHRS, YFSETQ. The junction had 5 bases not matched to a gene; V was cut back by 5 bases and J by 7 bases. The CDR3 loop reads CASRRQGAIEAFF. The DNA of the CDR3 is TGCGCCAGCAGAAGACAGGGGGCCATTGAAGCTTTCTTT. Full variable domain (remainder filled in from reference TRBV5-1 and TRBJ1-1): KAGVTQTPRYLIKTRGQQVTLSCSPISGHRSVSWYQQTPGQGLQFLFEYFSETQRNKGNFPGRFSGRQFSNSRSEMNVSTLELGDSALYLCASRRQGAIEAFFGQGTRLTVV.

This chain links TRBV5-8 with TRBJ2-3; either TRBD1 or TRBD2 may fit D (6 bases each). CDR3 length: 15 amino acids. V lost 1 base, J lost 2 bases, and 11 bases lay in between. The V gene's germline CDR1 is SGHTS and CDR2 YDEGEE. The CDR3 DNA is TGTGCCAGCAGCTTGATAGGGGGGATCACAGATACGCAGTATTTT. Its translation is CASSLIGGITDTQYF. Complete variable domain (other parts from reference TRBV5-8 and TRBJ2-3): EAGVTQSPTHLIKTRGQQATLRCSPISGHTSVYWYQQALGLGLQFLLWYDEGEERNRGNFPPRFSGRQFPNYSSELNVNALELEDSALYLCASSLIGGITDTQYFGPGTRLTVL.

The rearrangement joins TRBV10-2 to TRBJ1-6; D unclear. This CDR3 is 12 amino acids long. The V and J ends lost 7 bases and 7 bases respectively, with 8 bases between them. Germline assignment: CDR1 WSHSY and CDR2 SAAADI. The chain's CDR3 is CASMQVNSPLHF. The CDR3 DNA reads TGCGCCAGCATGCAAGTGAATTCACCCCTCCACTTT.

The V gene is TRBV27, the J gene TRBJ1-4, with TRBD1 as a possible D gene (6 bases). This CDR3 is 13 amino acids long. The germline CDR1 and CDR2 sequences are MNHEY and SMNVEV (reference sequence). V lost 5 bases and J 7 bases, leaving 11 bases between the germline ends. CDR3 sequence (DNA): TGTGCCAGCAGTCACAGGGCGGGTGAAAAACTGTTTTTT. Translating gives CASSHRAGEKLFF.

The rearrangement joins TRBV29-1 to TRBJ2-1; a possible D gene is TRBD2 (5 bases). In germline, CDR1 is SQVTM, CDR2 ANQGSEA. This CDR3 is 12 amino acids long. Trimming took 7 bases from V and 10 from J, leaving 17 bases between them. As DNA, the CDR3 is TGCAGCGCGGCCCCGGGAATAACGGAGCAGTTCTTC. It codes for CSAAPGITEQFF.

With regard to this clone: Within the sample, other DNA sequences also encode this same CDR3. The CDR3 nucleotides read TGTGCCAGCAGTTACTCGACCAGACCCAATGAAAAACTGTTTTTT. Translated, it gives CASSYSTRPNEKLFF. The V and J genes are TRBV6-5 and TRBJ1-4; D ambiguous. Germline V gene lookup returns CDR1 MNHEY and CDR2 SVGAGI. CDR3 size: 15 residues. With 0 bases removed from V and 5 bases from J, the gap between germline ends came to 10 bases.

V gene TRBV7-2 combines with J gene TRBJ1-5; 7 positions agree with TRBD1. CDR3 length: 15 amino acids. The J segment lost 0 bases and the V segment lost 8 bases, leaving 7 bases of the junction unmatched. Germline CDR1 is SGHTA and CDR2 is FQGNSA. The CDR3 is CASGRGSNSNQPQHF. The DNA for the CDR3 is TGTGCCAGCGGCAGGGGGTCAAATAGCAATCAGCCCCAGCATTTT.